Each of the 18 T cell receptor beta chains below was sequenced from the same sample in a study of T cell repertoires in cytomegalovirus infection. TCRdb processed the reads anew with MiXCR; each CDR3 protein has one entry. The table shows some 220,000 distinct CDR3 sequences, with around 40% occurring only once. The antigens for these receptors are not known. The source material was CD8+ T cells from cultured PBMCs, sampled from culture after CMV antigen stimulation. The receptors here all came from a human donor in good health (CMV status not recorded). Some clones in this sample may be carry-over from other donors' samples.

This clonotype has only a few counts. The chain joins TRBV6-6 to TRBJ2-1, with unresolved D. Deletions cut 4 bases from V and 6 bases from J, with 7 bases between. This CDR3 spans 12 amino acids. Germline V gene data show CDR1 as MNHNY and CDR2 as SVGAGI (reference sequence). The CDR3 loop is CASSSNINEQFF. The CDR3 nucleotides are TGTGCCAGCAGTTCCAACATCAATGAGCAGTTCTTC.

The chain couples TRBV27 to TRBJ1-1, with D tentatively TRBD1 (6 bases). There are 15 residues in the CDR3. Germline V CDR1 and CDR2: MNHEY, SMNVEV (reference sequence). The germline V and J ends were trimmed by 3 bases and 2 bases, with 13 bases remaining between them. This CDR3 is CASSLGATINTEAFF. Here the CDR3 DNA reads TGTGCCAGCAGTTTGGGGGCAACAATAAACACTGAAGCTTTCTTT.

V and J are TRBV4-1 and TRBJ1-5, with a tentative D call TRBD1 (5 bases). Per germline, CDR1 MGHRA and CDR2 YSYEKL. The CDR3 is 16 amino acids. V shed 5 bases and J shed 2 bases, with 16 bases lying between them. This CDR3 is CASSKGTAQGNQPQHF. The CDR3 nucleotides are TGCGCCAGCAGCAAAGGGACTGCGCAGGGCAATCAGCCCCAGCATTTT.

This clonotype was seen a handful of times. V and J are TRBV7-3 and TRBJ1-1, with a weak D call TRBD1 (6 bases). The CDR3 runs 13 residues. The V gene's germline CDR1 is SGHTA and CDR2 FQGTGA. V lost 6 bases and J 3 bases, leaving 11 bases between the germline ends. Here the CDR3 reads CASSQYRDTEAFF. As DNA, the CDR3 is TGTGCCAGCAGTCAATACAGGGACACTGAAGCTTTCTTT. Variable domain in full (rest from reference TRBV7-3 and TRBJ1-1): GAGVSQTPSNKVTEKGKYVELRCDPISGHTALYWYRQSLGQGPEFLIYFQGTGAADDSGLPNDRFFAVRPEGSVSTLKIQRTERGDSAVYLCASSQYRDTEAFFGQGTRLTVV.

The gene calls are TRBV5-1 and TRBJ2-7; TRBD1 agrees at 7 bases. The CDR3 sequence is 16 residues long. The germline V gene has CDR1 SGHRS and CDR2 YFSETQ. The ends lost 4 bases at V and 0 bases at J; junction bases unmatched: 10. The CDR3 region has the DNA TGCGCCAGCAGCCTCTTAGACAGGGAAAGCTCCTACGAGCAGTACTTC. Translating gives CASSLLDRESSYEQYF.

CDR3 DNA: TGTGCCAGCAGCTTAGCGGGAGTGCAGAGCACAGATACGCAGTATTTT. Its protein is CASSLAGVQSTDTQYF. The rearrangement joins TRBV7-6 to TRBJ2-3; D possibly corresponds to TRBD2 (5 bases). CDR3 length equals 16 residues. Looked up from germline, CDR1 is SGHVS and CDR2 is FNYEAQ. V was shortened by 0 bases and J by 0 bases, with 10 bases between the two germline ends.

The CDR3 DNA follows: TGTGCCAGCAGTTCCACACTAGCGGGGGAAGAGACCCAGTACTTC. It codes for CASSSTLAGEETQYF. The chain has TRBV6-2 or TRBV6-3 and TRBJ2-5, with TRBD2 matching over 11 bases. The CDR3 is made up of 15 amino acids. V shed 4 bases, J shed 3 bases, and the junction held 4 bases outside the gene matches. Per germline, CDR1 MNHEY and CDR2 SVGEGT.

CDR3 DNA: TGTGCCAGCAGCTTCTGGGAAAACACTGAAGCTTTCTTT. Its protein product is CASSFWENTEAFF. The chain couples TRBV11-2 to TRBJ1-1, with D unclear. V lost 3 bases and J 2 bases, leaving 7 bases between the germline ends. The CDR3 totals 13 residues. Germline CDR1 SGHAT, CDR2 FQNNGV.

CDR3 region: CASSPGQGQETQYF. The CDR3 coding sequence is TGTGCCAGCAGCCCAGGACAGGGACAAGAGACCCAGTACTTC. J is TRBJ2-5 and V is TRBV11-2, with TRBD1 matching 8 bases. CDR3 length: 14 residues. V gave up 5 bases and J gave up 2 bases; unmatched junction bases: 4. Germline V lookup: CDR1 SGHAT, CDR2 FQNNGV.

This clonotype has just a few counts. The chain recombines TRBV6-1 with TRBJ2-7, with D possibly matching TRBD1 (6 bases). CDR1 MNHNS and CDR2 SASEGT come from the germline V gene. V lost 1 base, J lost 3 bases, and 10 bases lay in between. CDR3 length: 14 amino acids. This CDR3 reads CASSEEAGDYEQYF. The DNA for the CDR3 is TGTGCCAGCAGTGAAGAGGCAGGGGACTACGAGCAGTACTTC.

The V and J genes are TRBV7-8 and TRBJ2-2; 10 bases align to TRBD2. CDR3 length: 18 amino acids. CDR1 is SGHVS and CDR2 is FQNEAQ in the germline V gene. Unmatched junction bases numbered 7, after V lost 2 bases and J lost 1 base. DNA of the CDR3: TGTGCCAGCAGCTTACCCGAAGCGGGGGGGGGGAACACCGGGGAGCTGTTTTTT. It specifies CASSLPEAGGGNTGELFF. Full variable domain (rest looked up from reference TRBV7-8 and TRBJ2-2): GAGVSQSPRYKVAKRGQDVALRCDPISGHVSLFWYQQALGQGPEFLTYFQNEAQLDKSGLPSDRFFAERPEGSVSTLKIQRTQQEDSAVYLCASSLPEAGGGNTGELFFGEGSRLTVL.

This clonotype was seen ten or more times. The chain couples TRBV18 to TRBJ2-3; 9 bases fit TRBD1. V lost 6 bases to trimming and J lost 10 bases; unmatched junction nucleotides: 8. Germline CDR1 KGHSH, CDR2 LQKENI. The CDR3 contains 13 residues. The CDR3 DNA reads as TGTGCCAGCTCTCCTCCGGGACAGGGAGCGCAGTATTTT. Its protein is CASSPPGQGAQYF.

J is TRBJ2-7 and V is TRBV20-1; the match to TRBD1 covers 9 bases. V lost 3 bases to trimming and J lost 4 bases; unmatched junction nucleotides: 7. This CDR3 comprises 14 residues. Germline V lookup: CDR1 DFQATT, CDR2 SNEGSKA (reference sequence). CDR3 amino acids: CSARTGQGSYEQYF. CDR3 bases: TGCAGTGCTAGGACCGGACAGGGGTCTTACGAGCAGTACTTC.

The chain uses TRBV6-6 and TRBJ2-7, with a tentative D call TRBD2 (6 bases). Germline CDR1 reads MNHNY; CDR2 reads SVGAGI (reference sequence). The CDR3 runs to 14 residues. Trimming left V 2 bases short and J 5 bases short, with 13 bases between. In DNA form, the CDR3 reads TGTGCCAGCAGTTACAGGGCGGGATACAACGAGCAGTACTTC. Its translation is CASSYRAGYNEQYF.

This chain connects TRBV28 to TRBJ2-7; 8 bases line up with TRBD2. This CDR3 is built from 15 residues. Trimming cost V 4 bases and J 0 bases; bases outside gene matches: 5. The V gene's germline CDR1 is MDHEN and CDR2 SYDVKM. In nucleotides, the CDR3 is TGTGCCAGCAGTTGGTTTAGCGGGAACTCCTACGAGCAGTACTTC. Protein: CASSWFSGNSYEQYF.

This clonotype came up a few times. This chain's CDR3 is CASSIGGRGQIGGYTF. The CDR3 coding sequence is TGTGCCAGCTCAATAGGGGGGAGGGGGCAAATAGGCGGCTACACCTTC. The chain uses TRBV12-3 or TRBV12-4 and TRBJ1-2; 7 nucleotides agree with TRBD1. The CDR3 is 16 amino acids. J lost 8 bases, V lost 8 bases, and 20 bases had no gene match.

This chain uses TRBV7-9 with TRBJ2-1, with 12 bases lining up with TRBD2. The germline CDR1 and CDR2 sequences are SEHNR and FQNEAQ (reference sequence). This CDR3 region has 15 residues. The trim removed 4 bases at V and 9 bases at J, leaving 7 bases unmatched. CDR3 bases: TGTGCCAGCAGCTCGACTAGCGGGGGCCTCGGTGAGCAGTTCTTC. Translating it yields CASSSTSGGLGEQFF.

Comment on this clonotype: A read error may produce the germline difference seen at one junction end. This chain connects TRBV15 to TRBJ2-7; a weak D match, TRBD2 (5 bases). Germline V gene data show CDR1 as LNHNV and CDR2 as YYDKDF (reference sequence). CDR3 length equals 15 residues. CDR3 residues: CATSRELEVSHEQYF. Written as DNA, the CDR3 is TGTGCCACCAGCAGAGAACTGGAGGTCTCCCACGAGCAGTACTTC.